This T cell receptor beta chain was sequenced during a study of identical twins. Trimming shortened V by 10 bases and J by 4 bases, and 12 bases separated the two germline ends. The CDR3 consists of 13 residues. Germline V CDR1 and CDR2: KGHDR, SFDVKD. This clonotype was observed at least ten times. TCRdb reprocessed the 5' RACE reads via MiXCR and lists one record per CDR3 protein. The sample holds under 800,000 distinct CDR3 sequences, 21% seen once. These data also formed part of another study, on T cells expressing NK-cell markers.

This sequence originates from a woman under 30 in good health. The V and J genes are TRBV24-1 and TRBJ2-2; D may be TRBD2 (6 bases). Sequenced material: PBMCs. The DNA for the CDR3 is TGTGCCACTTCGGGGGTGGGCACCGGGGAGCTGTTTTTT. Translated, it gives CATSGVGTGELFF.